This TCR beta chain was observed in a study of blood T cells in healthy people across ages (dated by TCRdb to between 2014 and 2017). Regarding the complete study: Template switching captured roughly one uniquely barcoded TCR beta cDNA molecule per two T cells in model experiments. Two additional independent replicas of 1 million unique cDNA reads from the same blood draw were analyzed for two donors (one aged 18 to 29 and one aged 80 or older). To track age-related changes in TCR beta repertoire diversity, the study relied on deep sequencing normalized with unique cDNA molecular identifiers. Donors of different ages were randomly distributed across sequencing lanes to avoid experimental bias. Donors were grouped into four age groups: young (average approximately 16 years), middle-aged (roughly 37), aged (roughly 62) and long-lived (just over 80).

At the junction V is shortened by 6 bases and J by 2 bases, with 19 bases in between. CDR3 length: 16 amino acids, cysteine to phenylalanine. Only the CDR3 portion is preserved as DNA: 48 bases, with reading frame beginning at the first base. Donors were a few dozen systemically healthy Caucasian individuals from Russia aged roughly 6 to 95 years. Each donor gave 8 to 10 milliliters of peripheral blood, drawn into EDTA-treated Vacutainer tubes. Ficoll-Paque density-gradient centrifugation was used to isolate PBMCs, with at least 6.5 million per sample. Total RNA was extracted from PBMCs with Trizol reagent, with at least 6 micrograms obtained per sample. Naive CD45RAhigh/CD27high T cell percentages were measured by flow cytometry on a PBMC aliquot from every donor. A note on this clonotype: Its recognized antigen is unknown. Base-call qualities are not available, and no considerably larger clone is one nucleotide away.

The method behind the library was 5' RACE. Sequencing took place on an Illumina HiSeq 2500. A second PCR of about 6 to 12 cycles was run with a J-beta primer mix and a sample-barcoded 5' primer. A template-switch 5' adaptor carrying 12 random nucleotides introduced a unique molecular identifier onto each TCR beta cDNA molecule. Each sample yielded at least 2.5 million CDR3-containing paired-end reads. The Mint cDNA synthesis kit, primed by a TRBC-specific oligonucleotide, was used to synthesize first-strand cDNA from all RNA. After uracil-DNA glycosylase treatment, a first 18-cycle PCR used universal primers M1SS and BC2_uni_R on all cDNA. Regarding the original processing steps: Normalization of each sample was performed by random selection of 1 million high-quality reads, each carrying a distinct molecular identifier. Reads with shared molecular identifiers were discarded instead of being binned into consensus sequences. CDR3 identification, clonotype clustering and error correction used MiTCR with a Q25 quality threshold and the strictest error-elimination algorithm. A nonparametric unseen species model with Euler transformation was used to estimate a lower bound on total TCR beta diversity. The public reads were reprocessed in TCRdb via fastp at Q25 and MiXCR, keeping in-frame beta chains. Duplicate CDR3 protein sequences are folded into a single record with the most common DNA and genes. V and J calls and clone size were set by TCRdb, not the authors. Counted in this sample were fewer than 1,000,000 distinct CDR3 sequences; around half of them appeared once. Around 18% of the sample lies in the top ten.

The investigation overall reported the following: The percentage of naive T cells measured by flow cytometry correlated strongly with observed TCR beta diversity. Estimates of total diversity based on one million sequenced T cells were considered lower bounds and underestimates. Compared with the aged group, the long-lived group had more naive CD4+ T cells, fewer expanded clones and increased TCR diversity, suggesting age selection. Observed TCR beta diversity per million T cells fell roughly linearly with age, and a significant reduction was already apparent by age around 40. Because the CMV infection status of the donors was unknown, age-related changes in expanded clonotypes may potentially have been confounded. Because profiling used bulk unsorted PBMCs, naive and antigen-experienced compartments could not be compared conclusively.

Recombination connected TRBV12-3 or TRBV12-4 to TRBJ1-2; TRBD1 is a weak D gene call, 6 bases matching. Sequencing was carried out using blood. This clonotype was obtained from a man aged 80 or over in good health. The CDR3 protein sequence reads: CASSPRTADQNYGYTF. Read as DNA, the sequence is TGTGCCAGCAGCCCACGGACAGCCGACCAAAACTATGGCTACACCTTC.